Listed here are 18 T cell receptor beta chains from one sample, sequenced in a study of shared clonotypes between healthy human individuals. Here immunoSEQ multiplex PCR was the method, and the copy in TCRdb shows in-frame clones only, minus some. The sample has about 1,500,000 clones; roughly 96% are singletons. The sequenced sample consisted of naive CD4+ T cells sorted from blood. As for subset: CD45RA+ positively selected. The receptors derive from a man between 25 and 39 years old in good health.

As DNA, the CDR3 is TGTGCCAGCAGGCCCTCTAGCGGGAGTGATGGGAATGAGCAGTTCTTC. It is translated as CASRPSSGSDGNEQFF. The chain recombines TRBV7-2 with TRBJ2-1, with 10 nucleotides matching TRBD2. From germline, CDR1 is SGHTA and CDR2 FQGNSA. The CDR3 contains 16 residues. Unmatched junction bases numbered 12, after V lost 6 bases and J lost 7 bases. The full variable domain, with the rest looked up from reference TRBV7-2 and TRBJ2-1, is GAGVSQSPSNKVTEKGKDVELRCDPISGHTALYWYRQSLGQGLEFLIYFQGNSAPDKSGLPSDRFSAERTGGSVSTLTIQRTQQEDSAVYLCASRPSSGSDGNEQFFGPGTRLTVL.

This chain connects TRBV15 to TRBJ1-4, with D uncertain. Germline loops: CDR1 LNHNV, CDR2 YYDKDF (reference sequence). Trimming stripped 0 bases from V and 8 bases from J, with 7 bases between. The CDR3 consists of 13 residues. The CDR3 coding sequence is TGTGCCACCAGCAGAGATAACAACGAAAAACTGTTTTTT. It yields the protein CATSRDNNEKLFF.

The chain employs TRBV5-6 and TRBJ2-2, with 9 positions matching TRBD1. The CDR3 spans 16 residues. J gave up 5 bases and V 4 bases, and 9 bases lay outside the gene matches. CDR1 and CDR2 (germline): SGHDT, YYEEEE. The CDR3 DNA sequence: TGTGCCAGCAGCCCAGACCCGGGACAGGGAACCGGGGAGCTGTTTTTT. This gives the protein CASSPDPGQGTGELFF. Full variable domain (rest looked up from reference TRBV5-6 and TRBJ2-2): DAGVTQSPTHLIKTRGQQVTLRCSPKSGHDTVSWYQQALGQGPQFIFQYYEEEERQRGNFPDRFSGHQFPNYSSELNVNALLLGDSALYLCASSPDPGQGTGELFFGEGSRLTVL.

The rearrangement joins TRBV7-4 to TRBJ2-4; the D gene could be TRBD1 or TRBD2 (5 bases each). Germline CDR1 SGHVT, CDR2 SQSDAQ. The CDR3 contains 19 residues. V shed 4 bases and J shed 1 base, with 23 bases lying between them. The CDR3 region has the DNA TGTGCCAGCAGCTCACCTTTAACTTTCACCGGGGCGGCCAAAAACATTCAGTACTTC. It codes for CASSSPLTFTGAAKNIQYF.

On this clone itself: Other DNA sequences within the sample encode an identical CDR3. J is TRBJ1-5 and V is TRBV6-1; D remains ambiguous. The CDR3 totals 11 residues. CDR1 and CDR2 from the germline V gene are MNHNS and SASEGT. Trimming stripped 6 bases from V and 7 bases from J, with 7 bases between. CDR3: CASSDLQPQHF. CDR3 coding DNA: TGTGCCAGCAGCGACTTGCAGCCCCAGCATTTT.

This clone was observed a single time. The gene calls are TRBV5-4 and TRBJ2-1; 12 nucleotides match TRBD2. The CDR3 extends over 16 amino acids. V dropped 0 bases and J dropped 5; count of bases not matched to a gene: 3. Germline CDR1 and CDR2: SGHNT and YYREEE (reference sequence). The CDR3 region is CASSLGTSGRNNEQFF. The CDR3 DNA sequence: TGTGCCAGCAGCTTGGGAACTAGCGGGAGGAACAATGAGCAGTTCTTC.

The chain has TRBV28 and TRBJ2-2, with a tentative D call TRBD1 (6 bases). In germline, CDR1 is MDHEN, CDR2 SYDVKM. CDR3 length equals 13 residues. V was trimmed by 2 bases and J by 6 bases, leaving 7 bases between them. The CDR3 DNA is TGTGCCAGCAGTTTAACAGGGCCCGGGGAGCTGTTTTTT. Its protein is CASSLTGPGELFF.

The chain combines TRBV7-2 with TRBJ1-1; D perhaps matches TRBD1 (5 bases). Looked up from germline, CDR1 is SGHTA and CDR2 is FQGNSA. The CDR3 has 15 amino acids. Trimming removed 1 base at V and 4 bases at J, with 13 bases between. In nucleotides, the CDR3 is TGTGCCAGCAGCTTAGTCGTCAGGGAGGGCACTGAAGCTTTCTTT. It encodes CASSLVVREGTEAFF.

As regards this clone: Additional DNA sequences in this sample encode the identical CDR3. The chain recombines TRBV5-1 with TRBJ2-5; no reliable D call. Trimming shortened V by 5 bases and J by 2 bases, and 4 bases separated the two germline ends. CDR1 is SGHRS, CDR2 YFSETQ, per germline. There are 11 residues in the CDR3. As DNA, the CDR3 is TGCGCCAGCAGATCTCAAGAGACCCAGTACTTC. It codes for CASRSQETQYF.

The V gene is TRBV6-6, the J gene TRBJ2-5; D is unresolved. CDR3 length: 11 residues. Trimming took off 6 bases at V and 9 bases at J, with 11 bases between the two ends. Germline CDR1 is MNHNY and CDR2 is SVGAGI (reference sequence). The CDR3 loop is CASSHSFPQYF. CDR3 bases: TGTGCCAGCAGCCACTCGTTCCCCCAGTACTTC.

J is TRBJ1-5 and V is TRBV28; 7 bases align to TRBD1. The CDR3 loop spans 14 amino acids. The V gene end was trimmed by 7 bases and the J gene end by 5 bases; junction bases not matched to a gene: 8. Germline CDR1 and CDR2: MDHEN and SYDVKM. CDR3 bases: TGTGCCAGCAAACGCAGGGGGGTTGATCAGCCCCAGCATTTT. It encodes CASKRRGVDQPQHF.

This chain uses TRBV10-3 with TRBJ2-6; 9 bases match TRBD1. With 5 bases clipped from V and 3 bases from J, the junction kept 2 bases outside the gene matches. The CDR3 loop spans 15 amino acids. The germline gives CDR1 ENHRY, CDR2 SYGVKD. The CDR3 here is CAISPDRGGANVLTF. The CDR3 coding sequence is TGTGCCATCAGTCCGGACAGGGGTGGGGCCAACGTCCTGACTTTC.

V is TRBV27 and J is TRBJ1-2, with D possibly being TRBD1 (5 bases). The CDR3 has 15 amino acids. Per the germline V gene, CDR1 is MNHEY and CDR2 is SMNVEV (reference sequence). Trimming took off 0 bases at V and 3 bases at J, with 11 bases between the two ends. The CDR3 reads CASSLSGVSYYGYTF. The CDR3 DNA is TGTGCCAGCAGTTTATCAGGGGTTTCGTACTATGGCTACACCTTC.

The V gene is TRBV2, the J gene TRBJ1-5; 11 bases are a match to TRBD1. With 4 bases clipped from V and 2 bases from J, the junction kept 4 bases outside the gene matches. The CDR3 extends over 16 amino acids. Germline CDR1 is SNHLY and CDR2 is FYNNEI. CDR3 sequence (DNA): TGTGCCAGCAGTGGGAGGACAGGGGGCGGCAATCAGCCCCAGCATTTT. As protein: CASSGRTGGGNQPQHF.

This chain links TRBV29-1 with TRBJ2-1; D is possibly TRBD1 (5 bases). This CDR3 spans 14 amino acids. Looked up from germline, CDR1 is SQVTM and CDR2 is ANQGSEA. V was cut by 7 bases and J by 2 bases, with 15 bases left in between. CDR3 in amino acids: CSATTGAAYNEQFF. Here the CDR3 DNA reads TGCAGCGCAACAACAGGCGCGGCCTACAATGAGCAGTTCTTC.

The chain has TRBV6-5 and TRBJ2-1; 10 bases are a match to TRBD1. This CDR3 is built from 16 residues. Unmatched junction bases numbered 15, after V lost 4 bases and J lost 12 bases. Germline CDR1 MNHEY, CDR2 SVGAGI. The CDR3 is CASSLKGQGTALPQFF. The CDR3 DNA is TGTGCCAGCAGTTTGAAGGGACAGGGGACCGCACTCCCGCAGTTCTTC.

The rearrangement joins TRBV19 to TRBJ1-1; maybe TRBD1 (6 bases). The CDR3 is 15 residues long. V dropped 5 bases and J dropped 0 bases, with 13 bases sitting between them. CDR1 is LNHDA and CDR2 is SQIVND in the germline V gene (reference sequence). In DNA, the CDR3 is TGTGCCAGTAGTCCCGGGCAGGGGATGAACACTGAAGCTTTCTTT. This encodes CASSPGQGMNTEAFF.

This sequence joins TRBV5-5 and TRBJ1-1; D unclear. The V end was cut by 1 base, the J end by 1 base, with 8 bases between. The CDR3 loop spans 14 amino acids. Germline V gives CDR1 SGHKS, CDR2 YYEKEE (reference sequence). CDR3 loop: CASSLSVANTEAFF. CDR3 bases: TGTGCCAGCAGCTTGTCAGTCGCGAACACTGAAGCTTTCTTT.